Listed here is a single T cell receptor (beta chain). What it binds is not known. TCRdb's copy holds only in-frame clones and misses some; the assay was immunoSEQ multiplex PCR. The sample gives some 120,000 clones, roughly nine tenths of which show up once; approximately 13% is in the top ten. Germline V CDR1 and CDR2: SEHNR, FQNEAQ (reference sequence). This CDR3 spans 16 amino acids. V was pared by 0 bases and J by 2 bases, with 13 bases between. This sample is drawn from a study of PD-1 blockade in mismatch repair-deficient tumors. The wider study: Patients had 12 to 13 mismatch repair-deficient cancer types and were previously treated and progressing. Study conclusions and caveats: Tumor-resident clones, often absent from pretreatment blood, expanded after pembrolizumab and then contracted.

All patients were mismatch repair deficient, assessed by either PCR or immunohistochemistry. The rearrangement uses TRBV7-9 and TRBJ2-5; D unresolved. This TCR came from an adult with mismatch repair-deficient cancer. The sequenced sample was peripheral blood, obtained 44 weeks after starting pembrolizumab. CDR3 region: CASSLASRGPQETQYF. The CDR3 nucleotides read TGTGCCAGCAGCTTAGCTTCGCGCGGTCCTCAAGAGACCCAGTACTTC.